The 26 T cell receptor beta chains listed next were all sequenced from one sample in a study of blood T cell repertoires in COVID-19. Sequencing was performed with immunoSEQ multiplex PCR; in TCRdb, only in-frame clones are kept and a portion is missing. This sample has under 150,000 clones; more than 65% occur once, and the top ten carry less than 4.5%. Sequenced sample: peripheral blood. All receptors come from a man aged 55 to 70 with acute or convalescent COVID-19.

The chain employs TRBV19 and TRBJ2-1, with D perhaps TRBD1 (6 bases). This CDR3 comprises 15 residues. Between the trimmed V and J ends, which lost 11 bases and 2 bases, there was a span of 19 bases. Germline V gene data show CDR1 as LNHDA and CDR2 as SQIVND (reference sequence). DNA for the CDR3: TGTGCCGTCAGTACAGAGTACAGGGCCTACAATGAGCAGTTCTTC. It is translated as CAVSTEYRAYNEQFF.

This chain joins TRBV12-3 or TRBV12-4 and TRBJ2-2; 15 positions agree with TRBD2. V lost 8 bases and J lost 14; bases outside the gene matches: 6. CDR3 length: 13 residues. The CDR3 nucleotides read TGTGCCAGCGGACCGGGACTAGCGGGAGGTCTGTTTTTT. Protein: CASGPGLAGGLFF.

V is TRBV5-4 and J is TRBJ1-4; D is unclear. V was shortened by 5 bases and J by 0 bases, with 8 bases between the two germline ends. From germline, CDR1 is SGHNT and CDR2 YYREEE (reference sequence). There are 14 residues in the CDR3. The CDR3 DNA follows: TGTGCCAGCAGTACTAAGGCAACTAATGAAAAACTGTTTTTT. Translated: CASSTKATNEKLFF.

The rearrangement links TRBV5-1 to TRBJ1-2, with D unclear. V was clipped by 0 bases and J by 5 bases, with 11 bases between them. The V gene's germline CDR1 is SGHRS and CDR2 YFSETQ. The CDR3 sequence is 14 residues long. CDR3 sequence (DNA): TGCGCCAGCAGCTTGGAAAGCGCGAGTTATGGCTACACCTTC. Amino acid sequence: CASSLESASYGYTF.

The sample holds one count of this clone. The chain couples TRBV2 to TRBJ1-3; D is undetermined. Germline V gives CDR1 SNHLY, CDR2 FYNNEI. V dropped 5 bases and J dropped 0 bases, with 8 bases sitting between them. This CDR3 has 14 residues. The CDR3, as DNA: TGTGCCAGCAGTTCACAGTTCTCTGGAAACACCATATATTTT. Protein product: CASSSQFSGNTIYF.

The chain links TRBV4-2 to TRBJ1-1; 7 bases fit TRBD1. V lost 7 bases and J lost 1; bases outside the gene matches: 9. The length of the CDR3 is 15 residues. CDR1 and CDR2 from the germline V gene are LGHNA and YNFKEQ. CDR3 in DNA: TGTGCCAGCACCCCAGAGAGGGGGCCGAACACTGAAGCTTTCTTT. Its translation: CASTPERGPNTEAFF.

The chain joins TRBV6-5 to TRBJ2-1, with 7 bases lining up with TRBD2. In germline, CDR1 is MNHEY, CDR2 SVGAGI. J gave up 6 bases and V 6 bases, and 11 bases lay outside the gene matches. The CDR3 loop spans 15 amino acids. CDR3 sequence reads: CASSFGVAGGNEQFF. As DNA, the CDR3 is TGTGCCAGCAGCTTCGGAGTAGCGGGTGGCAATGAGCAGTTCTTC.

J is TRBJ2-5 and V is TRBV18; 9 bases map to TRBD1. V was pared by 4 bases and J by 5 bases, with 5 bases of the junction left unmatched. Germline CDR1 and CDR2: KGHSH and LQKENI. CDR3 size: 14 residues. The CDR3 region is CASSQQGARETQYF. The CDR3 nucleotides read TGTGCCAGCTCACAACAGGGGGCACGGGAGACCCAGTACTTC.

The rearrangement uses TRBV3-1 (or the pseudogene TRBV3-2) and TRBJ2-4, with 12 bases identical to TRBD1. This CDR3 has 21 amino acids. CDR1 and CDR2 from the germline V gene are LGHDT and YNNKEL (reference sequence). The ends lost 5 bases at V and 1 base at J; junction bases unmatched: 18. The CDR3 bases are TGTGCCAGCAGCTACCCTCCCGGGACAGGGGGCCTGAGGAGGGCCAAAAACATTCAGTACTTC. It is translated as CASSYPPGTGGLRRAKNIQYF.

This clone was picked up a small number of times. V usage is TRBV27 and J usage is TRBJ1-1; TRBD1 matches at 10 bases. There are 16 residues in the CDR3. CDR1 is MNHEY, CDR2 SMNVEV, per germline (reference sequence). Trimming took 1 base from V and 7 from J; bases not matched to a gene: 9. The CDR3 coding sequence is TGTGCCAGCAGTTTATATGGGACAGGGGCCCCGGGTGAAGCTTTCTTT. Its protein is CASSLYGTGAPGEAFF.

The chain carries TRBV3-1 (or the pseudogene TRBV3-2) and TRBJ2-3; 9 nucleotides align to TRBD2. This CDR3 has 16 amino acids. V gave up 1 base and J gave up 4 bases; unmatched junction bases: 6. Germline values: CDR1 LGHDT, CDR2 YNNKEL (reference sequence). CDR3 nucleotide sequence: TGTGCCAGCAGCCAAGGTGGGCTAGCGGGGTCAGATACGCAGTATTTT. Translating gives CASSQGGLAGSDTQYF.

This chain links TRBV9 with TRBJ2-7; TRBD2 matches at 8 bases. V shed 7 bases and J 1 base; nucleotides not matched to a gene: 13. Per the germline V gene, CDR1 is SGDLS and CDR2 is YYNGEE. The CDR3 runs 16 residues. The CDR3 sequence: CASPGGDRGKSYEQYF. CDR3 coding DNA: TGTGCCAGCCCGGGAGGGGACCGGGGAAAGTCCTACGAGCAGTACTTC. The full variable domain, in which reference TRBV9 and TRBJ2-7 provide the parts outside the CDR3, is DSGVTQTPKHLITATGQRVTLRCSPRSGDLSVYWYQQSLDQGLQFLIQYYNGEERAKGNILERFSAQQFPDLHSELNLSSLELGDSALYFCASPGGDRGKSYEQYFGPGTRLTVT.

The chain is built from TRBV7-9 and TRBJ1-1, with 8 bases matching TRBD1. CDR3 length: 14 amino acids. Unmatched junction bases numbered 4, after V lost 1 base and J lost 6 bases. Germline V gene data show CDR1 as SEHNR and CDR2 as FQNEAQ (reference sequence). The CDR3 protein is CASSLEDRAAEAFF. The CDR3, as DNA: TGTGCCAGCAGCTTAGAGGACAGGGCCGCTGAAGCTTTCTTT.

The V and J genes are TRBV7-2 and TRBJ2-3, with TRBD2 matching 9 bases. The J segment lost 3 bases and the V segment lost 5 bases, leaving 6 bases of the junction unmatched. The CDR3 runs to 15 residues. The germline V gene encodes CDR1 SGHTA and CDR2 FQGNSA. CDR3 nucleotides: TGTGCCAGCAGCATACCGACTAGCGGAACAGATACGCAGTATTTT. It yields the protein CASSIPTSGTDTQYF.

This CDR3 is CASSEGALNTEAFF. CDR3 sequence (DNA): TGTGCCAGCAGCGAGGGGGCGCTGAACACTGAAGCTTTCTTT. The chain combines TRBV28 with TRBJ1-1; 7 bases are shared with TRBD1. CDR1 and CDR2 (germline): MDHEN, SYDVKM. The V gene end was trimmed by 6 bases and the J gene end by 0 bases; junction bases not matched to a gene: 4. This CDR3 is built from 14 residues.

V usage is TRBV6-5 and J usage is TRBJ2-2, with 7 bases matching TRBD1. The CDR3 sequence is 14 residues long. Germline loops: CDR1 MNHEY, CDR2 SVGAGI. Trimming took 2 bases from V and 3 from J; bases not matched to a gene: 0. The CDR3: CASSYGTDTGELFF. Written as DNA, the CDR3 is TGTGCCAGCAGTTACGGGACAGACACCGGGGAGCTGTTTTTT.

V and J are TRBV28 and TRBJ2-7; TRBD1 matches at 10 bases. The CDR3 extends over 15 amino acids. Germline V gene data show CDR1 as MDHEN and CDR2 as SYDVKM. V was clipped by 4 bases and J by 0 bases; unmatched bases: 3. CDR3 nucleotide sequence: TGTGCCAGCAGTTCAGGGACAGGGGTCTCCTACGAGCAGTACTTC. Translating gives CASSSGTGVSYEQYF.

The rearrangement joins TRBV7-3 to TRBJ2-1; tentatively, D is TRBD2 (5 bases). Germline V lookup: CDR1 SGHTA, CDR2 FQGTGA. CDR3 length equals 14 residues. V shed 2 bases and J shed 7 bases, with 12 bases lying between them. CDR3 protein: CASSLGLAGNEQFF. In DNA form, the CDR3 reads TGTGCCAGCAGCTTAGGGCTAGCTGGGAATGAGCAGTTCTTC.

This clone rates as medium-sized. V is TRBV4-1 and J is TRBJ2-7; weak D call: TRBD1 (5 bases). CDR1 is MGHRA and CDR2 is YSYEKL in the germline V gene. Trimming left V 1 base short and J 3 bases short, with 10 bases between. This CDR3 comprises 14 residues. The CDR3 DNA sequence: TGCGCCAGCAGCCAAGTGACTGACAGCTACGAGCAGTACTTC. It is translated as CASSQVTDSYEQYF.

The J gene is TRBJ2-5, the V gene TRBV30, with D unresolved. There are 11 residues in the CDR3. V was shortened by 0 bases and J by 5 bases, with 4 bases between the two germline ends. In germline, CDR1 is GTSNPN, CDR2 SVGIG (reference sequence). In nucleotides, the CDR3 is TGTGCCTGGAGTGTAGCGGAGACCCAGTACTTC. Residues: CAWSVAETQYF.

This chain uses TRBV29-1 with TRBJ1-5; D might be TRBD1 (5 bases). The CDR3 has 12 residues. Germline V gene lookup returns CDR1 SQVTM and CDR2 ANQGSEA. The germline V and J ends were trimmed by 4 bases and 4 bases, with 8 bases remaining between them. The CDR3 nucleotides read TGCAGCGTTGTAGCAGGGAATCAGCCCCAGCATTTT. Its translation: CSVVAGNQPQHF.

This clone was seen a few times. This chain uses TRBV6-5 with TRBJ2-1; weak D call: TRBD1 (6 bases). CDR1 is MNHEY, CDR2 SVGAGI, per germline. The CDR3 totals 14 residues. Deletions cut 6 bases from V and 5 bases from J, with 14 bases between. CDR3 DNA: TGTGCCAGCAGCCCCGGACAGACCAACAATGAGCAGTTCTTC. Amino acids: CASSPGQTNNEQFF.

The sample holds one count of this clone. The V call is TRBV7-9, the J call TRBJ2-7; 10 bases line up with TRBD1. The CDR3 is 14 residues long. The germline V gene has CDR1 SEHNR and CDR2 FQNEAQ (reference sequence). The V segment lost 4 bases and the J segment 2 bases; nucleotides outside the gene matches: 2. CDR3 amino acids: CASSSDRGPYEQYF. CDR3 coding DNA: TGTGCCAGCAGCTCCGACAGGGGGCCCTACGAGCAGTACTTC.

The chain combines TRBV28 with TRBJ1-4; weak D call: TRBD1 (5 bases). Trimming removed 5 bases from V and 5 bases from J, with 15 bases in between. Germline V CDR1 and CDR2: MDHEN, SYDVKM. The CDR3 length is 15 residues. The CDR3 sequence is CASSLPTVRNEKLFF. Here the CDR3 DNA reads TGTGCCAGCAGTCTGCCGACAGTGAGAAATGAAAAACTGTTTTTT.

The rearrangement joins TRBV2 to TRBJ2-2; a possible D gene is TRBD1 (5 bases). This CDR3 comprises 15 residues. The germline gives CDR1 SNHLY, CDR2 FYNNEI. Trimming left V 6 bases short and J 7 bases short, with 18 bases between. The CDR3, as DNA: TGTGCCAGCAGGGCACAGGCCTTATGGGGCGGGGAGCTGTTTTTT. Its protein product is CASRAQALWGGELFF.

The V gene is TRBV4-1, the J gene TRBJ1-5; D gene unclear. CDR1 is MGHRA and CDR2 is YSYEKL in the germline V gene. The CDR3 consists of 16 residues. V lost 0 bases to trimming and J lost 0 bases, with 9 bases between them. Here the CDR3 DNA reads TGCGCCAGCAGCCAAGATGAGGTCTATAGCAATCAGCCCCAGCATTTT. This codes for CASSQDEVYSNQPQHF.